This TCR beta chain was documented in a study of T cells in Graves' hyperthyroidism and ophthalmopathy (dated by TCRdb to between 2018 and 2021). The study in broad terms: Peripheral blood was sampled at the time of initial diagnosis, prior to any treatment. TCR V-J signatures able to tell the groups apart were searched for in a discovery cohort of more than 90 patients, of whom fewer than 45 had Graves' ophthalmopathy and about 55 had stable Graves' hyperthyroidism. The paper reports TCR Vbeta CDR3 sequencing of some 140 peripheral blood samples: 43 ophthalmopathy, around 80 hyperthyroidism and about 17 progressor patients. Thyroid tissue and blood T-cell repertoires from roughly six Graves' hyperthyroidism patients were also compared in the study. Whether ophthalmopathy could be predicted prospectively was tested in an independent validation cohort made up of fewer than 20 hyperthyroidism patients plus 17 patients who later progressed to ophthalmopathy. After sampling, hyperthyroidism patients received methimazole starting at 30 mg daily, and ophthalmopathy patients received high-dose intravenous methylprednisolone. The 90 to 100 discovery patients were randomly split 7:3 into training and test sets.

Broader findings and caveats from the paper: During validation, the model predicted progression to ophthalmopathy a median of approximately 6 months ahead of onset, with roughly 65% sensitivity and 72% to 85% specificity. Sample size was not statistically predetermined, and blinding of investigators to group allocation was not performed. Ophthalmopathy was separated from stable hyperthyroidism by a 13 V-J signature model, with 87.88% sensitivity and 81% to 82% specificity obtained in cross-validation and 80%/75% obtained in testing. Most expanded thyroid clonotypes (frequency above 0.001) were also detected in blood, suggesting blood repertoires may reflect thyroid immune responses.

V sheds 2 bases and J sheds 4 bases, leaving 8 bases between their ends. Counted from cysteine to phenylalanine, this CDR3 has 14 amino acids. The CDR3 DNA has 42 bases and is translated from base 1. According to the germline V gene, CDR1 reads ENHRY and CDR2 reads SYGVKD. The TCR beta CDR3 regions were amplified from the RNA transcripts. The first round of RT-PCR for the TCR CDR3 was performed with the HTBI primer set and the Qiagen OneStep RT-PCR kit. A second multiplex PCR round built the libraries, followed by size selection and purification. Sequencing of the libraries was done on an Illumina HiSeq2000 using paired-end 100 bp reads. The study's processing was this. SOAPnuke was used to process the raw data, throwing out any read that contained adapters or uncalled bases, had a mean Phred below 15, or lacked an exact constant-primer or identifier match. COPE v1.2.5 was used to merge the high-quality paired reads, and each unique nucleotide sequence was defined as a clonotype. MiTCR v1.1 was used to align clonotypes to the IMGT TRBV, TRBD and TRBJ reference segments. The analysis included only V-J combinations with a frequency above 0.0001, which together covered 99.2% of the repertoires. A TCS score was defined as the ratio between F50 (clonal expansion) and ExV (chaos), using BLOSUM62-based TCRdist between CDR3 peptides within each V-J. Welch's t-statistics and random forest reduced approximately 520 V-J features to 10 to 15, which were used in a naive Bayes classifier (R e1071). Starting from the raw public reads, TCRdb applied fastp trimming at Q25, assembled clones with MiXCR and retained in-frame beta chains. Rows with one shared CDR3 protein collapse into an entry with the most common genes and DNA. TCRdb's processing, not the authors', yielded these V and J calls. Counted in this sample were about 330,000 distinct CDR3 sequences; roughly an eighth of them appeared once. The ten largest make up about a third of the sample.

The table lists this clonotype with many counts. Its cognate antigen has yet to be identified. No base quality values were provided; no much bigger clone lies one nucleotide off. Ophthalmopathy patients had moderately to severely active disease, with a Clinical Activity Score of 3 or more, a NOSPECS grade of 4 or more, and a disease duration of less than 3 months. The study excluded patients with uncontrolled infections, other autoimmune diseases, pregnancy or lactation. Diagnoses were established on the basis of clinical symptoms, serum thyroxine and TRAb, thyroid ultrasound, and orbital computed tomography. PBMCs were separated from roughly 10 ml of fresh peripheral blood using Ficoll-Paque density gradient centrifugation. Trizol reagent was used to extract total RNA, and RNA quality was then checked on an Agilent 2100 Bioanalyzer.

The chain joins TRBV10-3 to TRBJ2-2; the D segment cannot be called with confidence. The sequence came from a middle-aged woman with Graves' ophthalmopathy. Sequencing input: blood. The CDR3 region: CAISEDRVTGELFF. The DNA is TGTGCCATCAGTGAGGATCGTGTCACCGGGGAGCTGTTTTTT.